The 4 T cell receptor beta chains presented below share a single source sample, sequenced in a study of shared clonotypes between healthy human individuals. TCRdb's copy holds only in-frame clones and misses some; the assay was immunoSEQ multiplex PCR. The sample shows roughly 1 million clones, about 77% of them seen only once. The sample consisted of memory CD4+ T cells sorted from blood. Subset reported: CD45RA-negative fraction. The receptors here all came from a man between 18 and 35 years old in good health.

The chain employs TRBV11-1 and TRBJ2-1; perhaps TRBD2 as D (6 bases). CDR1 SGHAT and CDR2 FQDESV come from the germline V gene (reference sequence). This CDR3 comprises 15 residues. The germline V and J ends were trimmed by 2 bases and 4 bases, with 12 bases remaining between them. DNA of the CDR3: TGTGCCAGCAGCTTACGACTAGGCGAGTACAATGAGCAGTTCTTC. The encoded protein is CASSLRLGEYNEQFF.

The CDR3 reads CASSPRQGADEKLFF. The CDR3 DNA reads TGTGCCAGCAGTCCCAGACAGGGGGCTGATGAAAAACTGTTTTTT. The chain carries TRBV28 and TRBJ1-4; 10 nucleotides line up with TRBD1. The junction had 6 bases not matched to a gene; V was cut back by 5 bases and J by 6 bases. CDR3 length: 15 amino acids. Germline CDR1 is MDHEN and CDR2 is SYDVKM.

The chain couples TRBV2 to TRBJ2-6, with D possibly called TRBD1 or TRBD2 (6 bases each). Germline CDR1 SNHLY, CDR2 FYNNEI. This CDR3 is built from 16 residues. Trimming removed 3 bases from V and 2 bases from J, with 11 bases in between. The CDR3 region is CASSDRGAAGANVLTF. DNA for the CDR3: TGTGCCAGCAGTGATAGGGGGGCTGCTGGGGCCAACGTCCTGACTTTC.

The rearrangement uses TRBV19 and TRBJ2-7; the match to TRBD2 covers 8 bases. CDR3 length: 15 amino acids. The germline gives CDR1 LNHDA, CDR2 SQIVND (reference sequence). J lost 6 bases, V lost 6 bases, and 13 bases had no gene match. CDR3: CASSNKKGLVGEQYF. CDR3 nucleotides: TGTGCCAGTAGCAATAAAAAGGGACTAGTCGGCGAGCAGTACTTC.